Listed here are 18 T cell receptor beta chains from one sample, sequenced in a study of vaccination and CD4 T cells after COVID-19. These TCRs' antigens remain unknown. Specified treatment: approximately nine-day PBMC culture with coronavirus spike peptide pools or control peptides (ViraFEST assay). The Oncomine TCR Beta short-read assay was applied to DNA of cultured CD4+ T cells. TCRdb used MiXCR to reprocess the PCR reads, holding one entry per CDR3 protein. The sample records just over 3,500 distinct CDR3 sequences, roughly 40% being singletons. Sequencing was carried out using CD4+ T cells from blood, cultured in vitro. The receptors here all came from a human donor who had recovered from COVID-19.

J is TRBJ2-7 and V is TRBV19; D is unresolved. V dropped 1 base and J dropped 0 bases, with 10 bases sitting between them. The CDR3 totals 15 residues. Germline lookup yields CDR1 LNHDA and CDR2 SQIVND (reference sequence). CDR3 coding DNA: TGTGCCAGTAGTATAGGGGCGGACGCCTCCTACGAGCAGTACTTC. Its translation is CASSIGADASYEQYF.

This clonotype was detected only once. V and J are TRBV7-8 and TRBJ1-1, with D tentatively TRBD1 (5 bases). Germline loops: CDR1 SGHVS, CDR2 FQNEAQ. V was clipped by 5 bases and J by 4 bases, with 23 bases between them. The CDR3 has 17 residues. The CDR3 loop is CASSLIIAAGNSTEAFF. CDR3 sequence (DNA): TGTGCCAGCAGCCTAATCATCGCCGCAGGGAATAGCACTGAAGCTTTCTTT.

The chain uses TRBV2 and TRBJ1-4; D is possibly TRBD1 (6 bases). Trimming stripped 6 bases from V and 5 bases from J, with 16 bases between. Germline CDR1 is SNHLY and CDR2 is FYNNEI. The CDR3 loop spans 15 amino acids. The CDR3 nucleotides are TGTGCCAGCAGCCTCACAGGGATCCCCAATGAAAAACTGTTTTTT. Translating it yields CASSLTGIPNEKLFF.

As regards this clonotype: One end of the junction fails to match germline, which may point to a read error. This chain's CDR3 is CSASTFIREIF. Written as DNA, the CDR3 is TGCAGTGCCAGTACATTTATCCGGGAAATCTTT. V is TRBV20-1 and J is TRBJ1-1; D uncertain. The germline gives CDR1 DFQATT, CDR2 SNEGSKA (reference sequence). The CDR3 is 11 amino acids.

The chain combines TRBV19 with TRBJ2-1; 8 bases are shared with TRBD2. The CDR3 is 14 residues long. The ends lost 7 bases at V and 0 bases at J; junction bases unmatched: 2. Germline CDR1 and CDR2: LNHDA and SQIVND (reference sequence). The DNA of the CDR3 is TGTGCCAGTAACAGCGGGAGCTCCTACAATGAGCAGTTCTTC. It is translated as CASNSGSSYNEQFF. Based on the CDR3 plus reference TRBV19 and TRBJ2-1, the full variable domain is DGGITQSPKYLFRKEGQNVTLSCEQNLNHDAMYWYRQDPGQGLRLIYYSQIVNDFQKGDIAEGYSVSREKKESFPLTVTSAQKNPTAFYLCASNSGSSYNEQFFGPGTRLTVL.

This clonotype qualifies as medium-sized. The chain joins TRBV4-3 to TRBJ2-3, with D maybe TRBD1 (5 bases). CDR1 is LGHNA, CDR2 YSLEER, per germline. CDR3 length: 14 residues. V lost 0 bases and J 5 bases, leaving 9 bases between the germline ends. The CDR3 is CASSQEGRGDTQYF. In DNA form, the CDR3 reads TGCGCCAGCAGCCAAGAGGGGCGCGGAGATACGCAGTATTTT.

By share, this clonotype ranks as medium-sized (0.01 to 0.1%). The CDR3: CASSEESVFYGYTF. CDR3 sequence (DNA): TGTGCCAGCAGTGAAGAGTCAGTTTTCTATGGCTACACCTTC. The chain is built from TRBV2 and TRBJ1-2; D unclear. V lost 1 base, J lost 4 bases, and 10 bases lay in between. This CDR3 region has 14 residues. Germline CDR1 and CDR2: SNHLY and FYNNEI.

This chain connects TRBV20-1 to TRBJ2-5, with 11 bases lining up with TRBD2. In germline, CDR1 is DFQATT, CDR2 SNEGSKA (reference sequence). The CDR3 totals 13 residues. Unmatched junction bases numbered 5, after V lost 6 bases and J lost 5 bases. CDR3 residues: CSAAPSGRETQYF. CDR3 coding DNA: TGCAGTGCCGCGCCTAGCGGGAGGGAGACCCAGTACTTC.

The chain joins TRBV29-1 to TRBJ2-7; D assignment may be TRBD1 or TRBD2 (5 bases each). Germline V gene lookup returns CDR1 SQVTM and CDR2 ANQGSEA. V lost 6 bases and J lost 2, with 14 bases in between. The CDR3 is 13 amino acids. The DNA of the CDR3 is TGCAGCGTCCGGGGCGGATTTACCTACGAGCAGTACTTC. It encodes CSVRGGFTYEQYF.

This clonotype is classed as large. The chain carries TRBV5-3 and TRBJ2-7, with D possibly TRBD2 on 6 matching bases. TRBV5-3 is flagged as an ORF with uncertain function. The CDR3 consists of 13 residues. The V and J ends lost 1 base and 4 bases respectively, with 9 bases between them. The CDR3 here is CARSLIGGYEQYF. The CDR3 bases are TGTGCCAGAAGCTTGATCGGGGGATACGAGCAGTACTTC.

The rearrangement uses TRBV27 and TRBJ2-3; D unclear. Germline V gene sequence: CDR1 MNHEY, CDR2 SMNVEV (reference sequence). The CDR3 has 16 residues. Trimming pared 2 bases from V and 2 bases from J, leaving 14 bases between. The CDR3 loop is CASSLKGGWITDTQYF. The CDR3 DNA reads as TGTGCCAGCAGTTTAAAGGGTGGCTGGATCACAGATACGCAGTATTTT.

By share, this clonotype ranks as medium-sized. The chain recombines TRBV6-1 with TRBJ1-2, with a weak D call TRBD1 (6 bases). The CDR3 is made up of 14 amino acids. Trimming left V 8 bases short and J 4 bases short, with 17 bases between. Germline V gene lookup returns CDR1 MNHNS and CDR2 SASEGT. CDR3 amino acids: CASGLDRSPYGYTF. CDR3 in DNA: TGTGCCAGCGGCCTCGACAGGTCCCCCTATGGCTACACCTTC.

This clonotype was detected only a few times. J is TRBJ1-5 and V is TRBV2; D gene uncertain. This CDR3 contains 13 residues. CDR1 is SNHLY, CDR2 FYNNEI, per germline. The V and J ends lost 4 bases and 7 bases respectively, with 11 bases between them. The CDR3 spells CASSVEGGQPQHF. The CDR3 DNA sequence: TGTGCCAGCAGTGTCGAGGGCGGGCAGCCCCAGCATTTT.

Remarks on this clonotype: A far larger clone is one base from this, pointing to a likely read error. The V call is TRBV30, the J call TRBJ2-7; tentative D call: TRBD1 (6 bases). This CDR3 has 15 residues. The V end lost 2 bases, the J end lost 7 bases, and 21 bases lay between the germline ends. Germline CDR1 is GTSNPN and CDR2 is SVGIG (reference sequence). Here the CDR3 DNA reads TGTGCCTGGAGTCGGGACACCAGCGCCTACAATGAGCAGTACTTC. This codes for CAWSRDTSAYNEQYF.

The rearrangement uses TRBV5-6 and TRBJ1-2, with D tentatively TRBD1 (5 bases). The CDR3 length is 14 residues. V lost 4 bases and J lost 1, with 11 bases in between. In germline, CDR1 is SGHDT, CDR2 YYEEEE. In DNA form, the CDR3 reads TGTGCCAGCAGCCACAAGGGACGTAACTATGGCTACACCTTC. It translates to CASSHKGRNYGYTF.

This clonotype was counted only a few times. The CDR3 loop reads CASSFTGGGNQPQHF. The CDR3 bases are TGTGCCAGCAGTTTTACAGGGGGTGGCAATCAGCCCCAGCATTTT. The V and J genes are TRBV12-3 or TRBV12-4 and TRBJ1-5; 8 nucleotides line up with TRBD1. With 3 bases clipped from V and 2 bases from J, the junction kept 3 bases outside the gene matches. The CDR3 runs 15 residues.

The sample holds a few counts of this clonotype. V usage is TRBV6-2 or TRBV6-3 and J usage is TRBJ1-2; D is perhaps TRBD1 (5 bases). V was clipped by 5 bases and J by 4 bases, with 14 bases between them. Looked up from germline, CDR1 is MNHEY and CDR2 is SVGEGT. The CDR3 is made up of 14 amino acids. Written as DNA, the CDR3 is TGTGCCAGCAGTCGAAGGGACGGACCCTATGGCTACACCTTC. It translates to CASSRRDGPYGYTF.

The sample holds a few counts of this clonotype. V gene TRBV20-1 combines with J gene TRBJ2-5; a weak D match, TRBD2 (5 bases). The V end lost 3 bases, the J end lost 1 base, and 18 bases lay between the germline ends. The CDR3 runs to 16 residues. Germline CDR1 is DFQATT and CDR2 is SNEGSKA (reference sequence). CDR3 nucleotide sequence: TGCAGTGCTAGTATCGCCGGCGGGTGGGCCCAAGAGACCCAGTACTTC. Translated: CSASIAGGWAQETQYF.